Following are 3 T cell receptor beta chains from one sample sequenced in a study of cytomegalovirus exposure and HLA in healthy donors (dated by TCRdb to 2016 to 2017). Library preparation employed the immunoSEQ multiplex PCR assay. For the multiplex PCR, a mixture combining 60 forward primers for TCR Vbeta segments and 13 reverse primers for TCR Jbeta segments was used. The table was pulled from immuneACCESS by TCRdb, which kept in-frame rearrangements only. Such tables lose some clones; where checked, under half of the loss comes from unresolved V genes, and the rest has no known cause. This sample holds 200,000 to 300,000 clones; 70% to 90% were observed only once. Roughly 2% of the sample is held by the ten biggest clonotypes. The sample consisted of PBMCs. These receptors all stem from a woman between 35 and 50 years old in good health and CMV-seropositive.

J is TRBJ1-2 and V is TRBV7-2; 7 bases agree with TRBD1. Germline V gene lookup returns CDR1 SGHTA and CDR2 FQGNSA. Trimming took 5 bases from V and 4 from J; bases not matched to a gene: 10. CDR3 length equals 15 residues. The CDR3 region has the DNA TGTGCCAGCAGCCGAGGGGACAGTTGGGGCTATGGCTACACCTTC. This sequence encodes CASSRGDSWGYGYTF. Using reference TRBV7-2 and TRBJ1-2 for the parts outside the CDR3, the full variable domain is GAGVSQSPSNKVTEKGKDVELRCDPISGHTALYWYRQSLGQGLEFLIYFQGNSAPDKSGLPSDRFSAERTGGSVSTLTIQRTQQEDSAVYLCASSRGDSWGYGYTFGSGTRLTVV.

The V gene is TRBV5-6, the J gene TRBJ2-1; 12 bases match TRBD2. J was trimmed by 4 bases and V by 3 bases; bases with no gene match: 2. The germline V gene encodes CDR1 SGHDT and CDR2 YYEEEE. The CDR3 extends over 15 amino acids. CDR3 nucleotides: TGTGCCAGCAGCTACGGACTAGCGGGGTACAATGAGCAGTTCTTC. It codes for CASSYGLAGYNEQFF.

V usage is TRBV11-3 and J usage is TRBJ2-7; D is perhaps TRBD1 (7 bases). The CDR3 runs to 14 residues. Germline V gives CDR1 SGHNT, CDR2 YENEEA. Trimming shortened V by 5 bases and J by 4 bases, and 15 bases separated the two germline ends. For the CDR3, the DNA is TGTGCCAGCAGCCCTGGAGGGGGCTCTTACGAGCAGTACTTC. It codes for CASSPGGGSYEQYF.